This T cell receptor (beta chain) was recovered during a study of response to subunit inactivated influenza vaccine. Study-level findings and limits: That few new T cells are recruited by each seasonal influenza vaccination was the authors' suggestion.

In this sample, this clonotype turned up a few times. What it binds is unknown. The CDR3 has 16 residues. V was shortened by 3 bases and J by 0 bases, with 11 bases between the two germline ends. CDR1 and CDR2 (germline): MGHRA, YSYEKL. One entry per CDR3 protein, called by TCRdb with MiXCR from the RT-PCR reads. The data show more than 700,000 distinct CDR3 sequences, approximately 22% seen once. This chain uses TRBV4-1 with TRBJ2-2; no definite D call. This sequence originates from a man between 50 and 59 years old who received an inactivated influenza vaccine. The specimen comprised PBMCs from blood, sampled roughly 5 days after vaccination. This CDR3 is CASSHTRRSNTGELFF. The CDR3 DNA sequence: TGCGCCAGCAGCCATACCAGGCGCTCGAACACCGGGGAGCTGTTTTTT.